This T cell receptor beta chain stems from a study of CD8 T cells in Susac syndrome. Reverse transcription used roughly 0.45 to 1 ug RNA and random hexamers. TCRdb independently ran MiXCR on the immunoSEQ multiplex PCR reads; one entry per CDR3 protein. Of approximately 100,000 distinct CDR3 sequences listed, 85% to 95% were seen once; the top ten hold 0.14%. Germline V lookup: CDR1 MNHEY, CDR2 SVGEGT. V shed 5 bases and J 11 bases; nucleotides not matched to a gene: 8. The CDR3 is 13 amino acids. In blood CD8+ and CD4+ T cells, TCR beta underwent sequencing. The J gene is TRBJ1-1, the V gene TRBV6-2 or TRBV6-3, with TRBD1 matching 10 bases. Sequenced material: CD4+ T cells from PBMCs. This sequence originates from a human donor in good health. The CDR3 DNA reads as TGTGCCAGCAGTACTCCGGGACAGGGGCCGGCTTTCTTT. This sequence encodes CASSTPGQGPAFF.